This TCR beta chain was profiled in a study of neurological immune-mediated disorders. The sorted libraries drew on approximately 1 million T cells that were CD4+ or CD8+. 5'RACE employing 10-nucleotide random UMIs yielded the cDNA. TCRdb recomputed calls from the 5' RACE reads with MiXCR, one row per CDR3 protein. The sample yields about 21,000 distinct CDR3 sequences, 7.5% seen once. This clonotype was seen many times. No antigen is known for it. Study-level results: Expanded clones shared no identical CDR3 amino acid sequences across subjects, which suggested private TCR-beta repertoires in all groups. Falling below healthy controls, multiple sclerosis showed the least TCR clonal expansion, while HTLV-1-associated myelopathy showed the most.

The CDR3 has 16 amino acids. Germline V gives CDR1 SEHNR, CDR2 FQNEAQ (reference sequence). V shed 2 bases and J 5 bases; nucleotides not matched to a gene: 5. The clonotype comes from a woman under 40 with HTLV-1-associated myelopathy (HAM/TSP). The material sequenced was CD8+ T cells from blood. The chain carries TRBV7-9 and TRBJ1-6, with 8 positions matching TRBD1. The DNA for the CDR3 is TGTGCCAGCAGCTTATCAGGGGGCCTCGATAATTCACCCCTCCACTTT. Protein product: CASSLSGGLDNSPLHF. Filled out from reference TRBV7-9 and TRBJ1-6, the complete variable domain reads DTGVSQNPRHKITKRGQNVTFRCDPISEHNRLYWYRQTLGQGPEFLTYFQNEAQLEKSRLLSDRFSAERPKGSFSTLEIQRTEQGDSAMYLCASSLSGGLDNSPLHFGNGTRLTVT.